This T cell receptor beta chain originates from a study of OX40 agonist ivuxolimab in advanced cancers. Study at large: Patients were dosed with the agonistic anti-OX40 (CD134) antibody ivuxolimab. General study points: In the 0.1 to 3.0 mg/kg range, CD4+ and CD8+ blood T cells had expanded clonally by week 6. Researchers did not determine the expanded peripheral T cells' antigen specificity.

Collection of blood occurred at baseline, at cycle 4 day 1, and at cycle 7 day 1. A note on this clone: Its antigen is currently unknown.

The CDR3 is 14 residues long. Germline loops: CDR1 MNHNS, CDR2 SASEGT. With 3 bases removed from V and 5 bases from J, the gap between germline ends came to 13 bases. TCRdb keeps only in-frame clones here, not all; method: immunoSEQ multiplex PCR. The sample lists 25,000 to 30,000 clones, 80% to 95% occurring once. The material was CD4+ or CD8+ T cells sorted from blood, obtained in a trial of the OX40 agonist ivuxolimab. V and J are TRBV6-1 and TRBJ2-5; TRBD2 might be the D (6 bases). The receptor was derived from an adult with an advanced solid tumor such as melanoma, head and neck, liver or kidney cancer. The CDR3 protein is CASSDEGGWETQYF. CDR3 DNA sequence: TGTGCCAGCAGTGACGAAGGAGGGTGGGAGACCCAGTACTTC.